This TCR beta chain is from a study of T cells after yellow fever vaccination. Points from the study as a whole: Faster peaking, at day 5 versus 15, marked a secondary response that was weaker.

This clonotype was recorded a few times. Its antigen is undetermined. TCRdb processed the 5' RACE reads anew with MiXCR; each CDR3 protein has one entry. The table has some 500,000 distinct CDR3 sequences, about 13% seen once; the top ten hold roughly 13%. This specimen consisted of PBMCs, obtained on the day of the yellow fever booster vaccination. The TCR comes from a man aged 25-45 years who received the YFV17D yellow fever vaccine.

The CDR3 is CSASPGWSPLHF. The CDR3 DNA is TGCAGTGCTAGTCCAGGGTGGTCACCCCTCCACTTT. This chain links TRBV20-1 with TRBJ1-6; D perhaps matches TRBD1 (5 bases). Germline CDR1 and CDR2: DFQATT and SNEGSKA (reference sequence). The CDR3 loop spans 12 amino acids. V dropped 3 bases and J dropped 10 bases, with 10 bases sitting between them.